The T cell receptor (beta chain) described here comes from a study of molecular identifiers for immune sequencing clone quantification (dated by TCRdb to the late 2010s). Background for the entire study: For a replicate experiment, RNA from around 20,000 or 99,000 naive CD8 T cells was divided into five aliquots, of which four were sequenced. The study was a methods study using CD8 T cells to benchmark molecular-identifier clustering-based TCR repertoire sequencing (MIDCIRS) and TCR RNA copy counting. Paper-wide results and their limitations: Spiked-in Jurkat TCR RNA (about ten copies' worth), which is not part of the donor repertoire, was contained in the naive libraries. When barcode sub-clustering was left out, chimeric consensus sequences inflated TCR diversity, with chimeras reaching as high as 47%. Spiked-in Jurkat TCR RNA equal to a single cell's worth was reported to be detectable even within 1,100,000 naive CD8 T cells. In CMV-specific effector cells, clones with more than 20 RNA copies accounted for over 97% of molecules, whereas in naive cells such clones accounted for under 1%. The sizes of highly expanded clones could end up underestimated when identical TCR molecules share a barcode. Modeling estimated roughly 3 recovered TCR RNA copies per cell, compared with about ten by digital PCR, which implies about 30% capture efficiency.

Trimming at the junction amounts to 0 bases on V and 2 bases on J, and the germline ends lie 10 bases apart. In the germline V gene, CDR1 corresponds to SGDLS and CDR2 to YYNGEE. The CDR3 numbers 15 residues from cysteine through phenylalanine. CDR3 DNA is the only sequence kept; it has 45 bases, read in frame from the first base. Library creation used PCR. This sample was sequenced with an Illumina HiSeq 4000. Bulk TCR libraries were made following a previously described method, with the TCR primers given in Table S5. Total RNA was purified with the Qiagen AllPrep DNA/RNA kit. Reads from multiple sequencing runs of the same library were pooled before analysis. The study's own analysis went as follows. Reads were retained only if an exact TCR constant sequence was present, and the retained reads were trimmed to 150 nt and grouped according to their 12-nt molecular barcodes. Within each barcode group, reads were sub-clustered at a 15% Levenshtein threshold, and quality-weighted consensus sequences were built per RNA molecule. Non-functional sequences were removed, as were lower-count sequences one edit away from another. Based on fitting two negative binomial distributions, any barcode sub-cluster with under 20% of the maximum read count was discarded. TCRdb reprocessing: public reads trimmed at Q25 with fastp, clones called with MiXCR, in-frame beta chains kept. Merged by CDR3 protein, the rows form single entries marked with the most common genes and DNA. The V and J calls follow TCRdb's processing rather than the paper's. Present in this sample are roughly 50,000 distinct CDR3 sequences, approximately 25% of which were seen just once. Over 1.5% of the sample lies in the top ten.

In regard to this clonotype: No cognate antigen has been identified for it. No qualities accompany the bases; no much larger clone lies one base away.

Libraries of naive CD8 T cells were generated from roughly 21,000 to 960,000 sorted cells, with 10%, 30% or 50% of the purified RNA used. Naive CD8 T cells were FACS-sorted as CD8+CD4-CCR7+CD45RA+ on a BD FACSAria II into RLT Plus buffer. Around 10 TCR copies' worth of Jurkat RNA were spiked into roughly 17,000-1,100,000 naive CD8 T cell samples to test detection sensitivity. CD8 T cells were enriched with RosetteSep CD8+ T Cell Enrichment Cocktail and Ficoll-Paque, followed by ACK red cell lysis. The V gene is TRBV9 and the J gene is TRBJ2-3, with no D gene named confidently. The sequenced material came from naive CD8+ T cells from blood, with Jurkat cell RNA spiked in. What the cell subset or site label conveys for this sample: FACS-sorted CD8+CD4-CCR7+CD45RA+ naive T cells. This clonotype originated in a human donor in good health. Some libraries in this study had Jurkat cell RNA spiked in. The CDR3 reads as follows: CASSVGEAYTDTQYF. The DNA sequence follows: TGTGCCAGCAGCGTAGGGGAAGCCTACACAGATACGCAGTATTTT.